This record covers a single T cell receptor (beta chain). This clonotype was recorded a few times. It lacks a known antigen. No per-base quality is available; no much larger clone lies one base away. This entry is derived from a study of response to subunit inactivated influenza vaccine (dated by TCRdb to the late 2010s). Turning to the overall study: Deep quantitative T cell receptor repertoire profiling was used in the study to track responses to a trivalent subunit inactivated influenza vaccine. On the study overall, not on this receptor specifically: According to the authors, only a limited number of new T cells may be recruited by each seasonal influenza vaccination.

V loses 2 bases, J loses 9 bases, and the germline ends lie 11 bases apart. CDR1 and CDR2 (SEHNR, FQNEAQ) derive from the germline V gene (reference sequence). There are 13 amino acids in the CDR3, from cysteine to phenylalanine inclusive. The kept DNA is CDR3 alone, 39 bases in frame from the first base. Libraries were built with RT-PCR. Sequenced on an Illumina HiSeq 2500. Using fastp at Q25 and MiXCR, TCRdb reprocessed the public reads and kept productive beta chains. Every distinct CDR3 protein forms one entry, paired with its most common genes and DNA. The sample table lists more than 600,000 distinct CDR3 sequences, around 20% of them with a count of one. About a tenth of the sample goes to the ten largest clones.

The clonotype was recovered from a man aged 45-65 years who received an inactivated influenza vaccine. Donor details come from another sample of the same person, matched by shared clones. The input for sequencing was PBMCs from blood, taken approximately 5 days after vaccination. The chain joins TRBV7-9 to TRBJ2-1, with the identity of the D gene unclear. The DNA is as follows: TGTGCCAGCAGCTTAACACAGCCCGGTGAGCAGTTCTTC. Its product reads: CASSLTQPGEQFF.